This entry concerns a single T cell receptor (beta chain). Antigen unknown. This specimen comes from a study of regulatory T cells. Study results and limitations: Skewed V and J usage and few unique V-J pairs marked patient repertoires, most in Tregs. Control CD8+ cells showed a nonsignificant trend toward higher Shannon entropy than patient CD8+ cells.

A couple of CD3G-deficient patients had more severe autoimmunity; all had some. Patients, 2 to 39 years old, had expanded memory T-cell proportions. The PCR used 52 TRBV and 13 TRBJ primers. Clones were sequenced by immunoSEQ multiplex PCR, and TCRdb holds only the in-frame ones, with some missing. The sample shows 17,000 or so clones, roughly nine tenths of them seen only once. The sequenced sample was CD8+ T cells sorted from blood. The origin of this receptor is a person aged 18-29 years with CD3G deficiency.

Here the CDR3 reads CASGEDSLAKNIQYF. CDR3 nucleotides: TGTGCCAGTGGAGAGGACAGTCTAGCCAAAAACATTCAGTACTTC. The rearrangement links TRBV19 to TRBJ2-4; TRBD1 is a possible D gene (6 bases). The CDR3 length is 15 residues. Trimming took 8 bases from V and 0 from J, leaving 14 bases between them. Germline V gene sequence: CDR1 LNHDA, CDR2 SQIVND (reference sequence).